This TCR beta chain appears in the sequencing data of a study of CD8 T cells in ankylosing spondylitis. Worth noting for this clonotype: Its antigen is undetermined.

The CDR3 extends over 14 amino acids. V lost 5 bases and J 0 bases, leaving 10 bases between the germline ends. The V gene's germline CDR1 is PRHDT and CDR2 FYEKMQ (reference sequence). Making the TCR beta libraries involved quantitative 5'-RACE with molecular barcodes. TCRdb independently ran MiXCR on the 5' RACE reads; one entry per CDR3 protein. The table includes 75,000 to 95,000 distinct CDR3 sequences, about 8.3% detected once. Study findings and constraints: There was a TCR beta motif, made of fewer than 10 highly homologous variants, that appeared characteristic of ankylosing spondylitis blood. Reactive arthritis synovial fluid and blood were previously reported to contain some motif variants. Researchers reportedly found disease-linked clones significantly enriched in matched ankylosing spondylitis synovial fluid.

The TCR originated in a male donor with ankylosing spondylitis. Input material: blood, either unsorted or a sorted T cell fraction (not recorded which). The chain uses TRBV13 and TRBJ1-1; the D gene is possibly TRBD1 (5 bases). CDR3: CASSVDRLNTEAFF. CDR3 bases: TGTGCCAGCAGCGTAGACAGACTGAACACTGAAGCTTTCTTT. Using reference TRBV13 and TRBJ1-1 for the parts outside the CDR3, the full variable domain is AAGVIQSPRHLIKEKRETATLKCYPIPRHDTVYWYQQGPGQDPQFLISFYEKMQSDKGSIPDRFSAQQFSDYHSELNMSSLELGDSALYFCASSVDRLNTEAFFGQGTRLTVV.